The 29 T cell receptor beta chains below all came from one sample that was sequenced in a study of patients and donors after allogeneic stem cell transplantation. TCRdb processed the RT-PCR reads anew with MiXCR; each CDR3 protein has one entry. The data show approximately 200,000 distinct CDR3 sequences, less than 15% seen once. Material: blood, either unsorted or a sorted T cell fraction (not recorded which). These receptors all stem from a human donor who was either an allogeneic HSCT recipient or a stem cell or donor lymphocyte infusion donor (not recorded which). It is not recorded whose cells these are; they may come from a transplant donor.

This clonotype came up a few times. The genes are TRBV18 and TRBJ2-3, with TRBD2 matching over 11 bases. CDR3 length equals 16 residues. Germline lookup yields CDR1 KGHSH and CDR2 LQKENI. V dropped 3 bases and J dropped 8; count of bases not matched to a gene: 10. This CDR3 is CASSPELAGGSGTQYF. The CDR3, as DNA: TGTGCCAGCTCACCTGAGCTAGCGGGAGGATCCGGTACGCAGTATTTT. Filled out from reference TRBV18 and TRBJ2-3, the complete variable domain reads NAGVMQNPRHLVRRRGQEARLRCSPMKGHSHVYWYRQLPEEGLKFMVYLQKENIIDESGMPKERFSAEFPKEGPSILRIQQVVRGDSAAYFCASSPELAGGSGTQYFGPGTRLTVL.

The genes are TRBV7-9 and TRBJ2-1, with 10 positions matching TRBD1. The V gene's germline CDR1 is SEHNR and CDR2 FQNEAQ (reference sequence). The CDR3 runs 16 residues. Trimming at V came to 4 bases and at J to 6 bases, leaving 9 bases not matched to a gene. The DNA for the CDR3 is TGTGCCAGCAGCTCTACCGGGACAGGGGTGTCCAATGAGCAGTTCTTC. Its protein product is CASSSTGTGVSNEQFF.

A few counts support this clonotype. J is TRBJ1-5 and V is TRBV5-5; D is possibly TRBD1 (6 bases). Trimming removed 3 bases at V and 6 bases at J, with 16 bases between. Germline V gene sequence: CDR1 SGHKS, CDR2 YYEKEE (reference sequence). The length of the CDR3 is 15 residues. CDR3 DNA: TGTGCCAGCAGCTCCGGCCCCGAGGGGGGTCAGCCCCAGCATTTT. Residues: CASSSGPEGGQPQHF.

This clonotype turned up a few times. The gene calls are TRBV5-1 and TRBJ1-4; 10 nucleotides line up with TRBD1. There are 14 residues in the CDR3. V trimming: 5 bases; J trimming: 8 bases; junction bases outside the gene matches: 6. From germline, CDR1 is SGHRS and CDR2 YFSETQ. CDR3 in DNA: TGCGCCAGCAGGTTCGGGACAGGGGTCGAAAAACTGTTTTTT. Amino acids: CASRFGTGVEKLFF.

This clonotype was counted ten times or more. The chain carries TRBV30 and TRBJ2-2; no reliable D call. From germline, CDR1 is GTSNPN and CDR2 SVGIG (reference sequence). V lost 0 bases to trimming and J lost 0 bases, with 8 bases between them. The CDR3 is made up of 15 amino acids. The CDR3 region is CAWSVQRPNTGELFF. The DNA of the CDR3 is TGTGCCTGGAGTGTCCAGCGCCCGAACACCGGGGAGCTGTTTTTT.

There are many counts of this clonotype. This sequence joins TRBV12-3 or TRBV12-4 and TRBJ2-2; 9 nucleotides match TRBD2. V shed 8 bases and J 7 bases; nucleotides not matched to a gene: 11. This CDR3 contains 15 residues. CDR3 sequence (DNA): TGTGCCAGCCAAAGGGCTAGCGGGATAGTCGGGGAGCTGTTTTTT. As protein: CASQRASGIVGELFF.

A few counts support this clonotype. This chain connects TRBV20-1 to TRBJ2-1; 14 bases match TRBD2. The V gene end was trimmed by 3 bases and the J gene end by 8 bases; junction bases not matched to a gene: 3. This CDR3 spans 14 amino acids. CDR1 DFQATT and CDR2 SNEGSKA come from the germline V gene (reference sequence). This chain's CDR3 is CSASGTSGSDEQFF. CDR3 nucleotide sequence: TGCAGTGCTAGCGGGACTAGCGGGAGCGATGAGCAGTTCTTC.

This clonotype has only a few counts. The rearrangement links TRBV7-8 to TRBJ2-7, with 8 bases lining up with TRBD2. The germline CDR1 and CDR2 sequences are SGHVS and FQNEAQ. The CDR3 consists of 13 residues. After removal of 5 bases from V and 3 bases from J, the junction contained 3 bases not matched to a gene. CDR3 bases: TGTGCCAGCAGCGTTAGCGGGAACTACGAGCAGTACTTC. Translating gives CASSVSGNYEQYF.

Regarding this clonotype: A much larger clone lies a single base off, so this may be a read error. The chain carries TRBV6-5 and TRBJ1-1; unclear D gene. The CDR3 has 16 amino acids. Germline assignment: CDR1 MNHEY and CDR2 SVGAGI. The CDR3 DNA reads TGTGCCAGCAATTACTCGATACGGAGAAAGAACACTGAAGCTTTCTTT. This encodes CASNYSIRRKNTEAFF.

This clonotype was recorded a few times. The J gene is TRBJ2-1, the V gene TRBV20-1; 7 bases agree with TRBD2. With V trimmed by 7 bases and J by 3 bases, 3 bases remained unmatched. The length of the CDR3 is 12 residues. CDR1 DFQATT and CDR2 SNEGSKA come from the germline V gene (reference sequence). The CDR3 is CSVASGYNEQFF. CDR3 DNA sequence: TGCAGTGTGGCTAGCGGCTACAATGAGCAGTTCTTC.

This clonotype has only a few counts. The rearrangement uses TRBV10-3 and TRBJ2-1; 11 bases line up with TRBD2. CDR1 ENHRY and CDR2 SYGVKD come from the germline V gene. Trimming took 1 base from V and 5 from J; bases not matched to a gene: 1. CDR3 length equals 15 residues. The CDR3 here is CAISELAGGNNEQFF. The DNA of the CDR3 is TGTGCCATCAGTGAGTTAGCGGGGGGGAACAATGAGCAGTTCTTC.

CDR3 nucleotide sequence: TGTGCCAGCAGGAAGACGACAGGCTCCTATAATTCACCCCTCCACTTT. Encoded protein: CASRKTTGSYNSPLHF. This chain links TRBV27 with TRBJ1-6, with D tentatively TRBD1 (6 bases). There are 16 residues in the CDR3. V gave up 6 bases and J gave up 0 bases, with 12 bases separating them. Germline loops: CDR1 MNHEY, CDR2 SMNVEV (reference sequence).

This clonotype was recorded at least ten times. The gene calls are TRBV12-3 or TRBV12-4 and TRBJ1-1; tentative D call: TRBD1 (6 bases). Trimming left V 1 base short and J 4 bases short, with 16 bases between. This CDR3 comprises 16 residues. The CDR3 sequence: CASSLEVGRGATEAFF. As DNA, the CDR3 is TGTGCCAGCAGTTTAGAGGTGGGGAGGGGGGCCACTGAAGCTTTCTTT.

The chain couples TRBV11-2 to TRBJ2-1; 8 bases match TRBD2. The CDR3 contains 14 residues. Germline V CDR1 and CDR2: SGHAT, FQNNGV. The CDR3: CATQAGTRDNEQFF. Written as DNA, the CDR3 is TGTGCTACACAAGCGGGGACTAGGGACAATGAGCAGTTCTTC.

The sample holds many counts of this clonotype. The chain recombines TRBV10-3 with TRBJ1-1; no firm D call. Germline V gene sequence: CDR1 ENHRY, CDR2 SYGVKD. Trimming removed 2 bases at V and 1 base at J, with 8 bases between. This CDR3 contains 14 residues. CDR3 nucleotide sequence: TGTGCCATCAGTGAGAGGGTAGGGAACACTGAAGCTTTCTTT. This gives the protein CAISERVGNTEAFF.

This clonotype was observed many times. This chain connects TRBV27 to TRBJ2-7; the match to TRBD1 covers 10 bases. V was clipped by 6 bases and J by 5 bases; unmatched bases: 13. Germline loops: CDR1 MNHEY, CDR2 SMNVEV (reference sequence). The CDR3 sequence is 16 residues long. The chain's CDR3 is CASRRSSPGQGNEQYF. CDR3 sequence (DNA): TGTGCCAGCAGACGATCATCTCCGGGACAGGGGAACGAGCAGTACTTC.

CDR3: CASSLETSGRSAFF. CDR3 in DNA: TGTGCCAGCAGCTTAGAGACTAGCGGGAGGTCGGCGTTCTTC. The gene calls are TRBV7-6 and TRBJ2-1; TRBD2 matches 13 bases. Germline V CDR1 and CDR2: SGHVS, FNYEAQ. The CDR3 loop spans 14 amino acids. The V segment lost 1 base and the J segment 15 bases; nucleotides outside the gene matches: 6.

This clonotype was picked up many times. The chain employs TRBV5-1 and TRBJ1-6; D is undetermined. CDR1 and CDR2 from the germline V gene are SGHRS and YFSETQ. This CDR3 contains 12 residues. V lost 3 bases and J 7 bases, leaving 5 bases between the germline ends. The CDR3 coding sequence is TGCGCCAGCAGCTCAGAGAATTCACCCCTCCACTTT. It encodes CASSSENSPLHF.

Ten or more counts support this clonotype. V gene TRBV4-2 combines with J gene TRBJ2-2; possibly TRBD1 for D (5 bases). The CDR3 length is 14 residues. The germline V gene has CDR1 LGHNA and CDR2 YNFKEQ. Trimming pared 4 bases from V and 4 bases from J, leaving 10 bases between. The CDR3 region has the DNA TGTGCCAGCAGCCGATCAAGGGGCACCGGGGAGCTGTTTTTT. It specifies CASSRSRGTGELFF.

This clonotype turned up a few times. This rearrangement joins TRBV5-1 to TRBJ2-7; D is tentatively TRBD1 or TRBD2 (5 bases each). Trimming took 1 base from V and 3 from J, leaving 11 bases between them. This CDR3 is 14 amino acids long. From germline, CDR1 is SGHRS and CDR2 YFSETQ. The CDR3: CASSLRDPNYEQYF. The CDR3 DNA reads as TGCGCCAGCAGCTTGAGGGACCCCAACTACGAGCAGTACTTC.

The chain recombines TRBV11-2 with TRBJ2-5; 13 nucleotides align to TRBD2. The CDR3 spans 18 residues. From germline, CDR1 is SGHAT and CDR2 FQNNGV. Unmatched junction bases numbered 9, after V lost 0 bases and J lost 5 bases. The DNA for the CDR3 is TGTGCCAGCAGCTTAGATCCCTGGACTAGCGGGAGCAGGGAGACCCAGTACTTC. It encodes CASSLDPWTSGSRETQYF.

The table lists this clonotype with a few counts. V and J are TRBV7-8 and TRBJ1-3; D gene uncertain. The CDR3 runs to 15 residues. The germline V gene encodes CDR1 SGHVS and CDR2 FQNEAQ. Trimming removed 1 base at V and 1 base at J, with 8 bases between. CDR3 in amino acids: CASSLVRQSGNTIYF. The CDR3 coding sequence is TGTGCCAGCAGCTTAGTCCGGCAGTCTGGAAACACCATATATTTT.

The chain joins TRBV11-3 to TRBJ2-3, with 8 bases identical to TRBD2. The CDR3 length is 17 residues. Germline trimming cut 5 bases from V and 2 bases from J; bases unmatched to any gene: 12. Germline CDR1 SGHNT, CDR2 YENEEA. As DNA, the CDR3 is TGTGCCAGCAGCCATCCTCCGCTAGCGGGTTACACAGATACGCAGTATTTT. Translating gives CASSHPPLAGYTDTQYF.

The genes are TRBV6-1 and TRBJ2-1; TRBD1 aligns across 8 bases. V shed 1 base, J shed 4 bases, and the junction held 3 bases outside the gene matches. The CDR3 loop spans 15 amino acids. The germline gives CDR1 MNHNS, CDR2 SASEGT. The CDR3 DNA is TGTGCCAGCAGTGAAGAGGGACAGGCATACAATGAGCAGTTCTTC. As protein: CASSEEGQAYNEQFF.

This clonotype showed up many times. The chain employs TRBV20-1 and TRBJ1-1; 7 nucleotides match TRBD1. Germline CDR1 is DFQATT and CDR2 is SNEGSKA (reference sequence). V lost 6 bases and J lost 0; bases outside the gene matches: 7. The CDR3 is 14 amino acids. This chain's CDR3 is CSANPDRVNTEAFF. CDR3 nucleotide sequence: TGCAGTGCCAACCCCGACAGGGTGAACACTGAAGCTTTCTTT.

This clonotype was picked up many times. V usage is TRBV12-3 or TRBV12-4 and J usage is TRBJ1-1, with unresolved D. There are 14 residues in the CDR3. Trimming left V 2 bases short and J 3 bases short, with 10 bases between. CDR3: CASSLIGIDTEAFF. The CDR3 region has the DNA TGTGCCAGCAGTTTAATAGGAATTGACACTGAAGCTTTCTTT.

This clonotype occurred a few times. This rearrangement joins TRBV12-3 or TRBV12-4 to TRBJ2-7, with unresolved D. The germline V and J ends were trimmed by 6 bases and 5 bases, with 11 bases remaining between them. The CDR3 has 12 residues. The CDR3 loop is CASSYLPHEQYF. For the CDR3, the DNA is TGTGCCAGCAGCTATCTGCCCCACGAGCAGTACTTC.

There are a few counts of this clonotype. The chain links TRBV5-6 to TRBJ2-4, with D maybe TRBD2 (5 bases). The CDR3 runs 15 residues. The germline V gene encodes CDR1 SGHDT and CDR2 YYEEEE. V lost 0 bases to trimming and J lost 1 base, with 8 bases between them. CDR3 sequence: CASSLVRGAKNIQYF. The DNA of the CDR3 is TGTGCCAGCAGCTTGGTCCGGGGTGCCAAAAACATTCAGTACTTC.

The J gene is TRBJ1-1, the V gene TRBV4-2; D is ambiguous. Trimming shortened V by 4 bases and J by 1 base, and 13 bases separated the two germline ends. This CDR3 has 15 amino acids. Germline-derived CDR1 and CDR2 are LGHNA and YNFKEQ. DNA for the CDR3: TGTGCCAGCAGCCCGCGATCCGCAGCGAACACTGAAGCTTTCTTT. Translation: CASSPRSAANTEAFF.